The clone carrying this T cell receptor beta chain was seen a single time. This CDR3 is 15 amino acids long. Between the trimmed V and J ends, which lost 0 bases and 0 bases, there was a span of 9 bases. Looked up from germline, CDR1 is MNHEY and CDR2 is SMNVEV (reference sequence). This specimen belongs to a study of cytotoxic CD8 clonotypes in ibrutinib-treated CLL. Produced via immunoSEQ multiplex PCR; TCRdb's table is partial and in-frame only. The table lists just over 200,000 clones, 70% to 75% of them singletons. The source of this sequence is a human donor with chronic lymphocytic leukemia. The source material was PBMCs, sampled after 12 months of ibrutinib treatment. J is TRBJ2-7 and V is TRBV27; no clear D gene. CDR3 bases: TGTGCCAGCAGTTTATCAGTGGGCCACTCCTACGAGCAGTACTTC. It codes for CASSLSVGHSYEQYF.